These 14 T cell receptor beta chains share one sample of origin, sequenced in a study of blood T cell repertoires in COVID-19. Produced via immunoSEQ multiplex PCR; TCRdb's table is partial and in-frame only. The sample has roughly 170,000 clones, 85% seen once. The sample taken for sequencing was peripheral blood. The receptors derive from a woman aged 45 to 65 with COVID-19, enrolled during active disease.

This rearrangement joins TRBV29-1 to TRBJ2-5; D call uncertain. V shed 5 bases and J shed 3 bases, with 7 bases lying between them. Per the germline V gene, CDR1 is SQVTM and CDR2 is ANQGSEA. This CDR3 region has 11 residues. The CDR3 region has the DNA TGCAGCGTTCGAGAGAAAGAGACCCAGTACTTC. The encoded protein is CSVREKETQYF.

The chain uses TRBV6-7 and TRBJ1-3; no reliable D call. TRBV6-7 falls under the ORF class, with uncertain function. V was pared by 5 bases and J by 4 bases, with 18 bases between. CDR3 length equals 16 residues. The chain's CDR3 is CASSTFWAHRGNTIYF. The CDR3 bases are TGTGCCAGCAGTACCTTCTGGGCACATCGGGGAAACACCATATATTTT.

The V call is TRBV3-1 (or the pseudogene TRBV3-2), the J call TRBJ2-5; 10 bases are a match to TRBD2. J lost 1 base, V lost 4 bases, and 6 bases had no gene match. CDR1 and CDR2 from the germline V gene are LGHDT and YNNKEL (reference sequence). This CDR3 spans 16 amino acids. CDR3 bases: TGTGCCAGCAGCCTGAGGACTAGCGGCGGCCAAGAGACCCAGTACTTC. This codes for CASSLRTSGGQETQYF.

The chain employs TRBV7-2 and TRBJ1-5; the D gene is possibly TRBD1 (6 bases). CDR1 is SGHTA and CDR2 is FQGNSA in the germline V gene. V lost 2 bases, J lost 1 base, and 9 bases lay in between. The CDR3 contains 15 residues. This chain's CDR3 is CASSLRGSSNQPQHF. CDR3 sequence (DNA): TGTGCCAGCAGCTTAAGGGGGTCCAGCAATCAGCCCCAGCATTTT.

This sequence joins TRBV27 and TRBJ2-3, with 9 bases matching TRBD2. Germline values: CDR1 MNHEY, CDR2 SMNVEV (reference sequence). The CDR3 loop spans 16 amino acids. The J segment lost 3 bases and the V segment lost 2 bases, leaving 6 bases of the junction unmatched. CDR3 sequence: CASSLAGGPGTDTQYF. The DNA for the CDR3 is TGTGCCAGCAGTTTAGCGGGGGGGCCCGGAACAGATACGCAGTATTTT.

The chain uses TRBV14 and TRBJ1-2, with a tentative D call TRBD1 (5 bases). V shed 4 bases and J shed 5 bases, with 11 bases lying between them. CDR1 and CDR2 (germline): SGHDN, FVKESK. The CDR3 has 13 residues. The CDR3 coding sequence is TGTGCCAGCAGCCTAGCAGGGTTTTATGGCTACACCTTC. This encodes CASSLAGFYGYTF.

J is TRBJ1-3 and V is TRBV6-5, with D tentatively TRBD1 (6 bases). CDR1 is MNHEY, CDR2 SVGAGI, per germline. V lost 10 bases and J lost 4, with 17 bases in between. The CDR3 runs to 14 residues. The CDR3 spells CATGAGAEGNTIYF. In DNA form, the CDR3 reads TGTGCCACCGGGGCGGGGGCGGAGGGAAACACCATATATTTT.

This clone came up once. The rearrangement uses TRBV28 and TRBJ1-2; the match to TRBD1 covers 12 bases. Per the germline V gene, CDR1 is MDHEN and CDR2 is SYDVKM. The J segment lost 7 bases and the V segment lost 2 bases, leaving 2 bases of the junction unmatched. CDR3 length equals 14 residues. The CDR3 reads CASSLGDRGLGYTF. Written as DNA, the CDR3 is TGTGCCAGCAGTTTAGGGGACAGGGGGCTTGGCTACACCTTC.

V gene TRBV6-6 combines with J gene TRBJ1-2; 7 bases line up with TRBD1. V was clipped by 5 bases and J by 3 bases; unmatched bases: 3. Germline V gene lookup returns CDR1 MNHNY and CDR2 SVGAGI (reference sequence). The CDR3 is 13 amino acids. The DNA for the CDR3 is TGTGCCAGCAGTACCACAGGGGACTATGGCTACACCTTC. Its translation is CASSTTGDYGYTF.

The chain couples TRBV10-3 to TRBJ2-2, with D perhaps matching TRBD2 (6 bases). CDR1 is ENHRY and CDR2 is SYGVKD in the germline V gene. V gave up 7 bases and J gave up 2 bases, with 17 bases separating them. CDR3 size: 16 residues. CDR3 amino acids: CAIKGAAGPNTGELFF. The CDR3 DNA reads TGTGCCATCAAAGGAGCGGCGGGGCCTAACACCGGGGAGCTGTTTTTT.

This chain uses TRBV5-6 with TRBJ1-6; D not resolved. Trimming took off 4 bases at V and 3 bases at J, with 8 bases between the two ends. Germline-derived CDR1 and CDR2 are SGHDT and YYEEEE. The CDR3 runs to 14 residues. Here the CDR3 DNA reads TGTGCCAGCAGCGTTGTCAGCTATAATTCACCCCTCCACTTT. It encodes CASSVVSYNSPLHF.

This sequence joins TRBV19 and TRBJ1-2; 8 nucleotides align to TRBD1. J was trimmed by 4 bases and V by 11 bases; bases with no gene match: 9. This CDR3 contains 13 residues. The germline gives CDR1 LNHDA, CDR2 SQIVND (reference sequence). DNA for the CDR3: TGTGCCGTCTCGGACAGGGAAGGCTATGGCTACACCTTC. This translates into CAVSDREGYGYTF.

The genes are TRBV28 and TRBJ2-6, with a tentative D call TRBD1 (5 bases). Germline V lookup: CDR1 MDHEN, CDR2 SYDVKM. The CDR3 is 14 residues long. The V and J ends lost 6 bases and 1 base respectively, with 7 bases between them. The CDR3 is CASRQGSGANVLTF. The CDR3 DNA reads as TGTGCCAGCAGGCAGGGTTCTGGGGCCAACGTCCTGACTTTC.

The chain is built from TRBV19 and TRBJ2-5, with D tentatively TRBD2 (5 bases). CDR3 length: 15 amino acids. V dropped 3 bases and J dropped 1 base, with 12 bases sitting between them. The germline gives CDR1 LNHDA, CDR2 SQIVND (reference sequence). CDR3 amino acids: CASSIEARGQETQYF. The CDR3, as DNA: TGTGCCAGTAGTATCGAAGCCCGGGGCCAAGAGACCCAGTACTTC.